The 23 T cell receptor beta chains presented below share a single source sample, sequenced in a study of T cells in Graves' hyperthyroidism and ophthalmopathy. TCR beta CDR3 regions were amplified from RNA. The study used the HTBI primer set for a first-round RT-PCR of the TCR CDR3. TCRdb used MiXCR to reprocess the multiplex PCR reads, holding one entry per CDR3 protein. The top ten clones hold roughly 7% of a sample with around 600,000 distinct CDR3 sequences, around 14% of them seen once. What was sequenced was blood. These receptors were taken from a young woman with Graves' ophthalmopathy.

Many counts were recorded for this clonotype. This sequence joins TRBV29-1 and TRBJ2-5; 8 nucleotides align to TRBD2. This CDR3 is 14 amino acids long. Germline CDR1 SQVTM, CDR2 ANQGSEA. Trimming removed 3 bases from V and 5 bases from J; junction bases left unmatched: 8. The CDR3 DNA reads TGCAGCGTTGAGCGGGAGGCGCCCATGGAGACCCAGTACTTC. Residues: CSVEREAPMETQYF.

In its sample, this clonotype was seen many times. The chain has TRBV30 and TRBJ1-5; weak D call: TRBD1 (5 bases). V lost 2 bases and J lost 7, with 15 bases in between. The CDR3 contains 14 residues. Germline CDR1 GTSNPN, CDR2 SVGIG (reference sequence). Here the CDR3 reads CAWSYDRGRQPQHF. The CDR3 nucleotides are TGTGCCTGGAGTTACGACAGAGGTCGCCAGCCCCAGCATTTT.

The J gene is TRBJ2-2, the V gene TRBV24-1; no clear D. The V gene's germline CDR1 is KGHDR and CDR2 SFDVKD. This CDR3 contains 13 residues. Trimming shortened V by 6 bases and J by 6 bases, and 10 bases separated the two germline ends. The CDR3 DNA reads as TGTGCCACCAGTTTACGAGGATCCGGGGAGCTGTTTTTT. Its translation: CATSLRGSGELFF.

This clonotype was recorded a few times. The rearrangement links TRBV28 to TRBJ2-7; a possible D gene is TRBD2 (5 bases). The germline CDR1 and CDR2 sequences are MDHEN and SYDVKM. Trimming took off 6 bases at V and 6 bases at J, with 15 bases between the two ends. The CDR3 runs 13 residues. Written as DNA, the CDR3 is TGTGCCAGCAGCGCCACCTGGGAGTCCGAGCAGTACTTC. It yields the protein CASSATWESEQYF. Full variable domain (missing parts from reference TRBV28 and TRBJ2-7): DVKVTQSSRYLVKRTGEKVFLECVQDMDHENMFWYRQDPGLGLRLIYFSYDVKMKEKGDIPEGYSVSREKKERFSLILESASTNQTSMYLCASSATWESEQYFGPGTRLTVT.

The chain employs TRBV29-1 and TRBJ2-7; maybe TRBD2 (5 bases). Looked up from germline, CDR1 is SQVTM and CDR2 is ANQGSEA. Trimming left V 1 base short and J 2 bases short, with 18 bases between. The CDR3 has 16 residues. The CDR3 sequence: CSVEGLTVALTYEQYF. The DNA for the CDR3 is TGCAGCGTTGAAGGATTGACGGTAGCGCTCACCTACGAGCAGTACTTC.

This clonotype was counted at least ten times. The V gene is TRBV12-3 or TRBV12-4, the J gene TRBJ2-1; 8 bases align to TRBD2. Trimming took 7 bases from V and 9 from J; bases not matched to a gene: 8. The CDR3 consists of 13 residues. CDR3 bases: TGTGCCAGCATCCCGGGACTAGGGGCTGAGCAGTTCTTC. Amino acids: CASIPGLGAEQFF.

This clonotype was seen more than once but under ten times. The chain uses TRBV7-3 and TRBJ2-7; 7 nucleotides agree with TRBD1. The germline V gene encodes CDR1 SGHTA and CDR2 FQGTGA. V trimming: 5 bases; J trimming: 7 bases; junction bases outside the gene matches: 8. CDR3 size: 13 residues. The CDR3 here is CASSARQGSEQYF. The CDR3 DNA reads TGTGCCAGCAGCGCCCGACAGGGTAGTGAGCAGTACTTC.

This clonotype appeared many times. This chain connects TRBV12-3 or TRBV12-4 to TRBJ2-5; D is perhaps TRBD1 (5 bases). Trimming shortened V by 3 bases and J by 6 bases, and 14 bases separated the two germline ends. CDR3 length: 14 residues. The CDR3 coding sequence is TGTGCCAGCAGTTTTGACCCAGGGCGGCAGACCCAGTACTTC. The encoded protein is CASSFDPGRQTQYF.

This clonotype was detected many times. This chain connects TRBV28 to TRBJ2-7; 12 positions match TRBD2. There are 16 residues in the CDR3. The ends lost 5 bases at V and 2 bases at J; junction bases unmatched: 7. The V gene's germline CDR1 is MDHEN and CDR2 SYDVKM. The CDR3 nucleotides are TGTGCCAGCAGTGCTAGCGGGAGGGAGAAGACCTACGAGCAGTACTTC. The encoded protein is CASSASGREKTYEQYF.

There are many counts of this clonotype. V and J are TRBV12-5 and TRBJ2-1, with D hard to call. Germline CDR1 and CDR2: LGHNT and FRNRAP. This CDR3 contains 14 residues. The ends were cut back, 8 bases at V and 0 bases at J, with 11 bases in the middle. CDR3 nucleotides: TGTGCTAGTACGGAAATGAGCTCCTACAATGAGCAGTTCTTC. It codes for CASTEMSSYNEQFF.

This clonotype was detected ten times or more. The chain employs TRBV27 and TRBJ2-7; 12 nucleotides align to TRBD2. This CDR3 has 15 residues. Germline loops: CDR1 MNHEY, CDR2 SMNVEV (reference sequence). The V and J ends lost 6 bases and 7 bases, in that order; junction bases with no gene match: 10. The CDR3 sequence is CASRPRLAGVQEQYF. The CDR3 coding sequence is TGTGCCAGCAGGCCACGACTAGCGGGAGTTCAAGAGCAGTACTTC.

This clonotype was recorded at least ten times. The genes are TRBV7-9 and TRBJ2-7; TRBD1 matches 8 bases. CDR3 length: 15 amino acids. J gave up 7 bases and V 7 bases, and 15 bases lay outside the gene matches. Germline CDR1 and CDR2: SEHNR and FQNEAQ (reference sequence). The CDR3 loop reads CASTLWSLTGGEQYF. CDR3 coding DNA: TGTGCCAGCACCCTCTGGAGCCTCACAGGGGGTGAGCAGTACTTC.

This clonotype has ten or more counts. The chain recombines TRBV2 with TRBJ1-2; 7 positions match TRBD1. Germline loops: CDR1 SNHLY, CDR2 FYNNEI. With 3 bases clipped from V and 4 bases from J, the junction kept 2 bases outside the gene matches. The CDR3 extends over 13 amino acids. The CDR3 loop reads CASSEAGGYGYTF. Here the CDR3 DNA reads TGTGCCAGCAGTGAGGCAGGGGGCTATGGCTACACCTTC.

This clonotype was recorded at least ten times. For the CDR3, the DNA is TGTGCCAGCAGTGAACAGTCCAACAATGAGCAGTTCTTC. This encodes CASSEQSNNEQFF. The chain couples TRBV2 to TRBJ2-1; unclear D gene. Looked up from germline, CDR1 is SNHLY and CDR2 is FYNNEI. The V end lost 2 bases, the J end lost 5 bases, and 7 bases lay between the germline ends. This CDR3 is 13 amino acids long.

This chain connects TRBV4-1 to TRBJ1-5; 7 bases are shared with TRBD1. V was pared by 1 base and J by 3 bases, with 9 bases of the junction left unmatched. The CDR3 has 17 residues. From germline, CDR1 is MGHRA and CDR2 YSYEKL. CDR3 nucleotides: TGCGCCAGCAGCCAAGGTCTCGCAGGGGGACCCAATCAGCCCCAGCATTTT. Translation gives CASSQGLAGGPNQPQHF.

The chain couples TRBV16 to TRBJ2-3; 8 positions agree with TRBD2. The CDR3 totals 15 residues. V was clipped by 3 bases and J by 3 bases; unmatched bases: 5. The V gene's germline CDR1 is KGHSY and CDR2 FQNENV. DNA of the CDR3: TGTGCCAGCAGCCACCCCGGGGGGGCAACAGATACGCAGTATTTT. This gives the protein CASSHPGGATDTQYF.

Many counts were recorded for this clonotype. This chain joins TRBV2 and TRBJ2-1, with D possibly being TRBD1 (5 bases). The germline V and J ends were trimmed by 3 bases and 5 bases, with 8 bases remaining between them. Germline V lookup: CDR1 SNHLY, CDR2 FYNNEI. This CDR3 region has 13 residues. The CDR3 sequence: CASSDTGDNEQFF. CDR3 in DNA: TGTGCCAGCAGTGATACAGGAGACAATGAGCAGTTCTTC.

In this sample, this clonotype turned up many times. The CDR3: CASSLSIYGYTF. The CDR3 DNA follows: TGTGCCAGCAGTTTATCCATCTATGGCTACACCTTC. The chain uses TRBV12-3 or TRBV12-4 and TRBJ1-2, with D hard to call. Trimming took 2 bases from V and 4 from J, leaving 5 bases between them. This CDR3 has 12 residues.

In the case of this clonotype: This sequence may be a read error, since a much larger clone differs from it by one base. The genes are TRBV10-3 and TRBJ1-1; 11 bases align to TRBD1. The CDR3 extends over 17 amino acids. V gave up 7 bases and J gave up 3 bases; unmatched junction bases: 13. CDR1 and CDR2 (germline): ENHRY, SYGVKD. The chain's CDR3 is CAINPVPGQGADTEAFF. For the CDR3, the DNA is TGTGCCATCAACCCCGTCCCCGGACAGGGGGCGGACACTGAAGCTTTCTTT.

There are a few counts of this clonotype. The V and J genes are TRBV29-1 and TRBJ2-7; tentative D call: TRBD2 (5 bases). Trimming cost V 2 bases and J 0 bases, with 8 bases left between them. This CDR3 has 13 residues. Germline V gene data show CDR1 as SQVTM and CDR2 as ANQGSEA. The CDR3 DNA is TGCAGCGTTGAATCCGGGGACTCCTACGAGCAGTACTTC. Its translation: CSVESGDSYEQYF.

This clonotype was recorded many times. This rearrangement joins TRBV2 to TRBJ1-5, with a possible D match to TRBD1 (5 bases). The CDR3 is 15 amino acids. The V and J ends lost 6 bases and 1 base respectively, with 13 bases between them. The germline V gene has CDR1 SNHLY and CDR2 FYNNEI. This CDR3 reads CASSLGVISNQPQHF. Written as DNA, the CDR3 is TGTGCCAGCAGCCTAGGGGTTATCAGCAATCAGCCCCAGCATTTT.

This clonotype was detected ten times or more. V usage is TRBV7-8 and J usage is TRBJ1-1; D remains unclear. CDR1 is SGHVS, CDR2 FQNEAQ, per germline. The V end lost 5 bases, the J end lost 3 bases, and 10 bases lay between the germline ends. This CDR3 is 13 amino acids long. The CDR3 is CASSAGPDTEAFF. For the CDR3, the DNA is TGTGCCAGCAGCGCCGGTCCCGACACTGAAGCTTTCTTT. The variable domain in full, completed from reference TRBV7-8 and TRBJ1-1, reads GAGVSQSPRYKVAKRGQDVALRCDPISGHVSLFWYQQALGQGPEFLTYFQNEAQLDKSGLPSDRFFAERPEGSVSTLKIQRTQQEDSAVYLCASSAGPDTEAFFGQGTRLTVV.

This clonotype came up a few times. The CDR3 nucleotides read TGTGCCAGTAGCAGAGGGACAGGGTTGTTCAATGAGCAGTTCTTC. Its translation: CASSRGTGLFNEQFF. The chain links TRBV19 to TRBJ2-1, with TRBD1 matching over 9 bases. After removal of 6 bases from V and 6 bases from J, the junction contained 9 bases not matched to a gene. Germline CDR1 is LNHDA and CDR2 is SQIVND (reference sequence). The CDR3 is 15 amino acids.